These T cell receptor beta chains were read from a single sample in a study of blood T cell repertoires in COVID-19. This table comes from immunoSEQ multiplex PCR, and its TCRdb copy is limited to in-frame clones, with some not included. The sample gives fewer than 20,000 clones, around 88% of which show up once; less than 3.5% is in the top ten. Input material: peripheral blood. The receptors stem from a human donor in a cohort sampled during active COVID-19. Both conserved end residues are part of each CDR3. Each record gives: V gene, D gene, J gene, clone size, CDR3 DNA, CDR3 protein. A D gene is named only where the DNA matches it firmly. The listing skips clone size in some rows; elsewhere it reads once, few, many or a size class.

v_gene: TRBV30
d_gene: TRBD1
j_gene: TRBJ2-1
abundance: -
CDR3nt: TGTGCCCCGAGGACAGGGGACAGCAATGAGCAGTTCTTC
CDR3aa: CAPRTGDSNEQFF

v_gene: TRBV5-4
d_gene: TRBD1
j_gene: TRBJ2-7
abundance: -
CDR3nt: TGTGCCAGCAGCTTGGGGACAGGGAGCTCCTACGAGCAGTACTTC
CDR3aa: CASSLGTGSSYEQYF

v_gene: TRBV5-6
d_gene: TRBD2
j_gene: TRBJ2-7
abundance: -
CDR3nt: TGTGCCAGCAACTTTGGAAGACTAGCGTTCTACGAGCAGTACTTC
CDR3aa: CASNFGRLAFYEQYF

v_gene: TRBV5-1
d_gene: TRBD1
j_gene: TRBJ2-7
abundance: once
CDR3nt: TGCGCCAGCAGCTTGGGGGGCGGACAGGGAGCCTACGAGCAGTACTTC
CDR3aa: CASSLGGGQGAYEQYF

v_gene: TRBV30
d_gene: -
j_gene: TRBJ2-5
abundance: -
CDR3nt: TGTGCCTGGAGAGTCGGTCCGATTCAAGAGACCCAGTACTTC
CDR3aa: CAWRVGPIQETQYF

v_gene: TRBV19
d_gene: -
j_gene: TRBJ1-1
abundance: -
CDR3nt: TGTGCCAGTAGTATTTTTGGGGGGAAAGGCACTGAAGCTTTCTTT
CDR3aa: CASSIFGGKGTEAFF

v_gene: TRBV11-3
d_gene: -
j_gene: TRBJ2-3
abundance: -
CDR3nt: TGTGCCAGCAGCTCCAACACAGATACGCAGTATTTT
CDR3aa: CASSSNTDTQYF

v_gene: TRBV19
d_gene: TRBD1
j_gene: TRBJ1-1
abundance: -
CDR3nt: TGTGCCAGTAGTATACAGGGGGAGGCCACTGAAGCTTTCTTT
CDR3aa: CASSIQGEATEAFF

v_gene: TRBV11-2
d_gene: TRBD2
j_gene: TRBJ2-1
abundance: -
CDR3nt: TGTGCCAGCAGCTTAGCGGGAGGGCAGTTCTTC
CDR3aa: CASSLAGGQFF

v_gene: TRBV27
d_gene: -
j_gene: TRBJ2-7
abundance: -
CDR3nt: TGTGCCAGCAGTTTATCATGGCTTCTGACCTACGAGCAGTACTTC
CDR3aa: CASSLSWLLTYEQYF

v_gene: TRBV2
d_gene: -
j_gene: TRBJ1-3
abundance: -
CDR3nt: TGTGCCAGCAGTGAAAGAGGTCCTGGAAACACCATATATTTT
CDR3aa: CASSERGPGNTIYF

v_gene: TRBV12-5
d_gene: -
j_gene: TRBJ1-5
abundance: once
CDR3nt: TGTGCTAGTGGCGAACAGGGCAGCAATCAGCCCCAGCATTTT
CDR3aa: CASGEQGSNQPQHF

v_gene: TRBV6-7
d_gene: TRBD1
j_gene: TRBJ1-5
abundance: -
CDR3nt: TGTGCCAGCAGTTTCGGGACAGGCAAAATTGATAGCAATCAGCCCCAGCATTTT
CDR3aa: CASSFGTGKIDSNQPQHF

v_gene: TRBV6-1
d_gene: TRBD2
j_gene: TRBJ2-3
abundance: few
CDR3nt: TGTGCCAGCAGTGACCCGGGACTAGCGGGGGAAGGAGATACGCAGTATTTT
CDR3aa: CASSDPGLAGEGDTQYF

v_gene: TRBV11-2
d_gene: -
j_gene: TRBJ2-7
abundance: -
CDR3nt: TGTGCCAGCAACTTTCCGGGGGTGGGCCCCAACGAGCAGTACTTC
CDR3aa: CASNFPGVGPNEQYF

v_gene: TRBV6-2/TRBV6-3
d_gene: TRBD1
j_gene: TRBJ1-2
abundance: -
CDR3nt: TGTGCCAGCAGTTACCACGGACAGGCAGCCCATGGCTACACCTTC
CDR3aa: CASSYHGQAAHGYTF

v_gene: TRBV7-2
d_gene: -
j_gene: TRBJ1-2
abundance: -
CDR3nt: TGTGCCAGCAGATTGGAGGCAGGCGGAGGTTATGGCTACACCTTC
CDR3aa: CASRLEAGGGYGYTF

v_gene: TRBV6-6
d_gene: -
j_gene: TRBJ1-2
abundance: -
CDR3nt: TGTGCCAGCAGCCCCTCGTTGGGCAGGGGCTTCTATGGCTACACCTTC
CDR3aa: CASSPSLGRGFYGYTF

v_gene: TRBV5-1
d_gene: -
j_gene: TRBJ1-1
abundance: -
CDR3nt: TGCGCCAGCAGCTTGGGTAGGGGCACTGAAGCTTTCTTT
CDR3aa: CASSLGRGTEAFF

v_gene: TRBV9
d_gene: TRBD1
j_gene: TRBJ2-6
abundance: -
CDR3nt: TGTGCCAGCAGCGCCCTACAGGGGGCAGTGTCTGGGGCCAACGTCCTGACTTTC
CDR3aa: CASSALQGAVSGANVLTF

v_gene: TRBV11-2
d_gene: TRBD2
j_gene: TRBJ2-7
abundance: medium-sized
CDR3nt: TGTGCCAGCAGCGGCGGCGGGGGGACTCCCTACGAGCAGTACTTC
CDR3aa: CASSGGGGTPYEQYF

v_gene: TRBV5-6
d_gene: TRBD2
j_gene: TRBJ2-1
abundance: few
CDR3nt: TGTGCCAGCAGCTCCGGTAGTGGGGGGGTTTTTGACAATGAGCAGTTCTTC
CDR3aa: CASSSGSGGVFDNEQFF

v_gene: TRBV5-6
d_gene: -
j_gene: TRBJ2-5
abundance: -
CDR3nt: TGTGCCAGCAGCTTTACGAAGTCAGGGTTGGAGACCCAGTACTTC
CDR3aa: CASSFTKSGLETQYF

v_gene: TRBV3-1/TRBV3-2
d_gene: -
j_gene: TRBJ1-4
abundance: -
CDR3nt: TGTGCCAGCAGTCACTATAGGACAGCTTCTAATGAAAAACTGTTTTTT
CDR3aa: CASSHYRTASNEKLFF

v_gene: TRBV4-1
d_gene: TRBD2
j_gene: TRBJ2-7
abundance: -
CDR3nt: TGCGCCAGCAGCCAAGCTAGCGGGGCCTACTACGAGCAGTACTTC
CDR3aa: CASSQASGAYYEQYF

v_gene: TRBV2
d_gene: TRBD2
j_gene: TRBJ2-2
abundance: -
CDR3nt: TGTGCCAGCAGCAGACTAGCGGGGGGGTCGAGGACCGGGGAGCTGTTTTTT
CDR3aa: CASSRLAGGSRTGELFF

v_gene: TRBV4-1
d_gene: -
j_gene: TRBJ1-1
abundance: once
CDR3nt: TGCGCCAGCAGCCAAGAGGGGGGGGGTTTCAGGGCTGAAGCTTTCTTT
CDR3aa: CASSQEGGGFRAEAFF

v_gene: TRBV7-9
d_gene: TRBD2
j_gene: TRBJ2-1
abundance: few
CDR3nt: TGTGCCAGCAGCCCGGGGAGACTAGCGGGGGGTCCGAACACTGAGCAGTTCTTC
CDR3aa: CASSPGRLAGGPNTEQFF

v_gene: TRBV4-1
d_gene: TRBD2
j_gene: TRBJ2-2
abundance: -
CDR3nt: TGCGCCAGCAGCCAAGTCAGCGGGAGCTTCACCGGGGAGCTGTTTTTT
CDR3aa: CASSQVSGSFTGELFF

v_gene: TRBV21-1
d_gene: -
j_gene: TRBJ2-1
abundance: -
CDR3nt: TGTGCCAGCAGCAAAGATACCCGGGACAGGGGTGACAATGAGCAGTTCTTC
CDR3aa: CASSKDTRDRGDNEQFF

v_gene: TRBV27
d_gene: TRBD2
j_gene: TRBJ2-7
abundance: -
CDR3nt: TGTGCCAGCAGTTTATCGGCTAGCGGGTGGTACGAGCAGTACTTC
CDR3aa: CASSLSASGWYEQYF

v_gene: TRBV23-1
d_gene: TRBD1
j_gene: TRBJ2-3
abundance: -
CDR3nt: TGCGCCAGCAGTCCCGAGGGGGCGCGAACAGATACGCAGTATTTT
CDR3aa: CASSPEGARTDTQYF

v_gene: TRBV3-1/TRBV3-2
d_gene: -
j_gene: TRBJ2-7
abundance: -
CDR3nt: TGTGCCAGCAGCCAACGTACCGGGAACGAGCAGTACTTC
CDR3aa: CASSQRTGNEQYF

v_gene: TRBV28
d_gene: -
j_gene: TRBJ2-3
abundance: -
CDR3nt: TGTGCCAGCAGTTTACAAAGGGGTTTAGCAGATACGCAGTATTTT
CDR3aa: CASSLQRGLADTQYF

v_gene: TRBV11-3
d_gene: TRBD2
j_gene: TRBJ2-1
abundance: -
CDR3nt: TGTGCCAGCAGCCCCTCTAGCGGGAGGGCCGTGCGCGAGCAGTTCTTC
CDR3aa: CASSPSSGRAVREQFF

v_gene: TRBV30
d_gene: -
j_gene: TRBJ1-1
abundance: -
CDR3nt: TGTGCCTGGAGTGTATTAGGGGGTGGCACTGAAGCTTTCTTT
CDR3aa: CAWSVLGGGTEAFF